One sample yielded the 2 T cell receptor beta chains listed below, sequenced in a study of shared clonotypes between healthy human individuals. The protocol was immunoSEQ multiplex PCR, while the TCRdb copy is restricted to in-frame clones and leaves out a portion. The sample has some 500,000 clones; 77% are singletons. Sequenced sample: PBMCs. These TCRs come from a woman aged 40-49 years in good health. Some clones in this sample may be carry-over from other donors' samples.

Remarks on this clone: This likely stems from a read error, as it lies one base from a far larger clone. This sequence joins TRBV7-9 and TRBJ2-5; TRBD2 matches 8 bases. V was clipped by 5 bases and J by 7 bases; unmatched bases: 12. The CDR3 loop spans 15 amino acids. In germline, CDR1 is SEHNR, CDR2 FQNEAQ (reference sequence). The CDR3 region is CASSKLADVIRTQYF. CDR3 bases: TGTGCCAGCAGCAAACTAGCGGACGTTATAAGGACCCAGTACTTC.

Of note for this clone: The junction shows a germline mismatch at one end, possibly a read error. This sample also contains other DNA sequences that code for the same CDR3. DNA for the CDR3: TGTGCCAGCAGTTTAAGTAGCGGGAACGAACAGTACTTC. The encoded protein is CASSLSSGNEQYF. The rearrangement uses TRBV28 and TRBJ2-7, with TRBD2 identical over 8 bases. This CDR3 has 13 amino acids. CDR1 and CDR2 from the germline V gene are MDHEN and SYDVKM.